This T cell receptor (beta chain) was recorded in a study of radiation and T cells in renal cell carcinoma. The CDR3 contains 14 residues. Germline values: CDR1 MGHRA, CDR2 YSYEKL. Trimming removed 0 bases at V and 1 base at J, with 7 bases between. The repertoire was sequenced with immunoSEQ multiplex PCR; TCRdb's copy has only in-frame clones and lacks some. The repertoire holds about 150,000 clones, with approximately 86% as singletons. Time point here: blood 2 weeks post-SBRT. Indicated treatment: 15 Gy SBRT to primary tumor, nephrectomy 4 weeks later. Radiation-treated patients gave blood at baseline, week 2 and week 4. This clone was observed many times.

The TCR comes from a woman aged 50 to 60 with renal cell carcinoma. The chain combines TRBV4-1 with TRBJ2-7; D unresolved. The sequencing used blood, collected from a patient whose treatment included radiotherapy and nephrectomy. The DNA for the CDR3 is TGCGCCAGCAGCCAAGAAGACCGATCCTACGAGCAGTACTTC. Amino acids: CASSQEDRSYEQYF.